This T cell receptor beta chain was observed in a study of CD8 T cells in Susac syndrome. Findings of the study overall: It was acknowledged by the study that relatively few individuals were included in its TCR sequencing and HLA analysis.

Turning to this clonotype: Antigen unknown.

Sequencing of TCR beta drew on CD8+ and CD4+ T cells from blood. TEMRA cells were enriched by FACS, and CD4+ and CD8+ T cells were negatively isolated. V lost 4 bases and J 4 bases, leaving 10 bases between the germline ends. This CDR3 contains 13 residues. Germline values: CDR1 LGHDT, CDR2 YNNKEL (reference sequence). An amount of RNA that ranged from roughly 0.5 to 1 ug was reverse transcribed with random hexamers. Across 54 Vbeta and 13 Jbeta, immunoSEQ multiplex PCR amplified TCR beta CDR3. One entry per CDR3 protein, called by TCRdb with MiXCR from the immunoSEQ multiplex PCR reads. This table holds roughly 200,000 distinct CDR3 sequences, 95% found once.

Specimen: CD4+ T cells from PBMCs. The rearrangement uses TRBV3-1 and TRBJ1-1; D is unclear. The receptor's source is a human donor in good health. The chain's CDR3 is CASSLTFSTEAFF. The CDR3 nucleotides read TGTGCCAGCAGCCTTACCTTCAGCACTGAAGCTTTCTTT.